A selection of T cell receptor beta chains follows, all from one sample in a study of T cell responses to AZD1222 COVID-19 vaccine. Repertoires were generated with immunoSEQ multiplex PCR, while TCRdb's copy carries only in-frame clones and drops some. The sample holds more than 95,000 clones, approximately 90% seen once. The specimen comprised peripheral blood, sampled on day 0 of AZD1222 vaccination. All receptors come from an adult in good health. CDR3s include the opening cysteine and the closing phenylalanine or tryptophan. A D gene is named only where the DNA matches it firmly. A clone size is listed for some rows: how often the clone was seen (once, few, many), or a class if it is expanded.

TGTGCCACCAGTGATCCCGGGAATCAAGAGACCCAGTACTTC CATSDPGNQETQYF TRBV24-1 - - 14 TRBJ2-5
TGTGCCAGCAGTCGCGGTGGCCTATCAACCCGGGATTCACCCCTCCACTTT CASSRGGLSTRDSPLHF TRBV28 - - 17 TRBJ1-6
TGTGCCAGAAGAATAGCCTTAGGGACTAGCGGGAGCACAGATACGCAGTATTTT CARRIALGTSGSTDTQYF TRBV5-3 - TRBD2 18 TRBJ2-3
TGCAGCGTTGACGGACTAGCGGGAGCCTACGAGCAGTACTTC CSVDGLAGAYEQYF TRBV29-1 - TRBD2 14 TRBJ2-7
TGCGCCAGCAGCTTGGGAGGTCCAGTGAACGAAAAACTGTTTTTT CASSLGGPVNEKLFF TRBV5-1 - - 15 TRBJ1-4
TGTGCCAGCAGTGTCCAGGGGACGGAGGGGCGTCAGCCCCAGCATTTT CASSVQGTEGRQPQHF TRBV27 - - 16 TRBJ1-5
TGTGCCAGCAGTGAATCCGACCCGACGGGCTACACCTTC CASSESDPTGYTF TRBV6-1 - - 13 TRBJ1-2
TGTGCCAGCAGCCAAGGACGGCCTATCGGGGAGCTGTTTTTT CASSQGRPIGELFF TRBV4-2 - - 14 TRBJ2-2
TGTGCCAGCAGACGGGGGGGTTCCGGGACAGGGCCTAACTATGGCTACACCTTC CASRRGGSGTGPNYGYTF TRBV28 - TRBD1 18 TRBJ1-2
TGTGCCAGCAGCCCAGGGAGAAATGAGCAGTTCTTC CASSPGRNEQFF TRBV11-2 - - 12 TRBJ2-1
TGCAGCGTTGGCCAGGATTATGAGCAGTTCTTC CSVGQDYEQFF TRBV29-1 - - 11 TRBJ2-1
TGTGCCAGCAGCCAAGAGGGGACAACCTACAATGAGCAGTTCTTC CASSQEGTTYNEQFF TRBV7-3 - - 15 TRBJ2-1
TGTGCCAGCAGCTCCTCAGGGGGCGGGACAGATACGCAGTATTTT CASSSSGGGTDTQYF TRBV6-5 - TRBD1 15 TRBJ2-3
TGTGCCAGCAGCTTAAGGAGGTTTGCTAGCACAGATACGCAGTATTTT CASSLRRFASTDTQYF TRBV7-9 - - 16 TRBJ2-3
TGTGCCAGCTTGTCGGGGACAGGGATAAACTATGGCTACACCTTC CASLSGTGINYGYTF TRBV28 - TRBD1 15 TRBJ1-2
TGCAGTGCTAGTCCGACAGGGCCTAAAGAGACCCAGTACTTC CSASPTGPKETQYF TRBV20-1 once TRBD1 14 TRBJ2-5
TGTGCCAGCAGCGTAGATCAGGGTACCCACGAGCAGTACTTC CASSVDQGTHEQYF TRBV9 - - 14 TRBJ2-7
TGTGCCAGCTCGTCAACCGGGACTAGCTTAGGCAATGAGCAGTTCTTC CASSSTGTSLGNEQFF TRBV18 - TRBD2 16 TRBJ2-1
TGTGCCAGCAGCTCCGGAGGGGCGGGAGGGCCAGATACGCAGTATTTT CASSSGGAGGPDTQYF TRBV7-9 once TRBD2 16 TRBJ2-3
TGTGCCAGCAGTCCGGGAATAGGCGTAATGAATTCACCCCTCCACTTT CASSPGIGVMNSPLHF TRBV11-2 - - 16 TRBJ1-6
TGTGCCAGCAGCAGCCGCGGACAGGGGCAACTTGGTAATGAAAAACTGTTTTTT CASSSRGQGQLGNEKLFF TRBV9 - TRBD1 18 TRBJ1-4
TGTGCCACCAGTGATGTCGGACTAGCGGGACGAGTAGATGAGCAGTTCTTC CATSDVGLAGRVDEQFF TRBV24-1 - TRBD2 17 TRBJ2-1
TGTGCCAGTACCAGTTTGGGACAGGGTTCTAGCAATCAGCCCCAGCATTTT CASTSLGQGSSNQPQHF TRBV28 - TRBD1 17 TRBJ1-5
TGTGCCAGCAGCACCCCCAACAATGAGCAGTTCTTC CASSTPNNEQFF TRBV11-2 - - 12 TRBJ2-1
TGTGCCAGCAGCTTGACGGGAGTAAACGAGCAGTACTTC CASSLTGVNEQYF TRBV5-4 - - 13 TRBJ2-7
TGTGCCAGCACCCCAGGGGGGTTTGGGGAGCTGTTTTTT CASTPGGFGELFF TRBV2 - - 13 TRBJ2-2
TGTGCCAGCAGTTACGTCGGGGGGACCTATGGCTACACCTTC CASSYVGGTYGYTF TRBV6-2/TRBV6-3 - - 14 TRBJ1-2
TGCGCCAGCAGCCAGGACCGACGGGGAGCCAAAAACATTCAGTACTTC CASSQDRRGAKNIQYF TRBV4-1 - - 16 TRBJ2-4
TGTGCCAGCAGCCAAGGGCCGCCAGATACGCAGTATTTT CASSQGPPDTQYF TRBV3-1/TRBV3-2 - - 13 TRBJ2-3
TGCGCCAGCAGCTTGTCTGGGACAGGGATAGAAAAACTGTTTTTT CASSLSGTGIEKLFF TRBV5-1 - TRBD1 15 TRBJ1-4
TGTGCCAGCAGTTACTCCGAGGGCTACGAGCAGTACTTC CASSYSEGYEQYF TRBV6-5 few - 13 TRBJ2-7
TGTGCCAGCAGCCTTCCGGACGGCCTTTCTTACAATGAGCAGTTCTTC CASSLPDGLSYNEQFF TRBV7-2 - - 16 TRBJ2-1
TGTGCCAGCAGTACAGCCGGGACGGGAAACTATGGCTACACCTTC CASSTAGTGNYGYTF TRBV28 - - 15 TRBJ1-2
TGCGCCAGCAGCACTTACGGGACTAGCGGCACAGATACGCAGTATTTT CASSTYGTSGTDTQYF TRBV5-1 - TRBD2 16 TRBJ2-3
TGTGCCAGCAGCCCCGAGGGTCTTTATGGCTACACCTTC CASSPEGLYGYTF TRBV7-8 few - 13 TRBJ1-2
TGCGCCAGCAGCCAAGATCTCGAGCGGGGGGGAGAGACCCAGTACTTC CASSQDLERGGETQYF TRBV4-3 - TRBD2 16 TRBJ2-5
TGTGCCAGCAGCTTCGGTGGAGTGGGGAGGGATGAAAAACTGTTTTTT CASSFGGVGRDEKLFF TRBV7-9 - - 16 TRBJ1-4
TGTGCCAGTAGTCACAGCGGGAGTGGGTACAATGAGCAGTTCTTC CASSHSGSGYNEQFF TRBV19 once TRBD2 15 TRBJ2-1
TGTGCCAGCAGTTTGGGGCCAGTGATTGGCTACACCTTC CASSLGPVIGYTF TRBV12-3/TRBV12-4 - - 13 TRBJ1-2
TGTGCCAGCAGCGCTAGCAGGGGAGTCTACAATGAGCAGTTCTTC CASSASRGVYNEQFF TRBV5-4 - - 15 TRBJ2-1
TGTGCCAGCAGTTTAACGGGACTATCCTACGAGCAGTACTTC CASSLTGLSYEQYF TRBV28 few TRBD2 14 TRBJ2-7
TGTGCCAGCAGTCTCGAGACAAGGCCCTCCTACAATGAGCAGTTCTTC CASSLETRPSYNEQFF TRBV28 - - 16 TRBJ2-1
TGTGCCAGCAGTACTAACCCCGACAGTAGCAATCAGCCCCAGCATTTT CASSTNPDSSNQPQHF TRBV28 - - 16 TRBJ1-5
TGTGCCAGCTCACCACCGGGGGGCTATGAGCAGTTCTTC CASSPPGGYEQFF TRBV18 - - 13 TRBJ2-1
TGTGCCAGCAGCTGGCCGGACAGGGTCCCCTACAATGAGCAGTTCTTC CASSWPDRVPYNEQFF TRBV7-2 - TRBD1 16 TRBJ2-1
TGTGCCAGCAGCATTTACAGGGGTGGCGAGCAGTACTTC CASSIYRGGEQYF TRBV5-4 - TRBD1 13 TRBJ2-7
TGTGCCAGCAGTTCCCCTGGACAGGGTGGTAGCAATCAGCCCCAGCATTTT CASSSPGQGGSNQPQHF TRBV28 - TRBD1 17 TRBJ1-5
TGTGCCAGTAGCCTGATTAGCGGGGGATTTGATACGCAGTATTTT CASSLISGGFDTQYF TRBV19 - TRBD2 15 TRBJ2-3
TGTGCCAGCAGTTACTCCGCAGGGGGATCGTCCTACGAGCAGTACTTC CASSYSAGGSSYEQYF TRBV6-5 - TRBD1 16 TRBJ2-7
TGTGCCAGCAGCTTATGGTTTAGGACAGGAGAATCTGGGGCCAACGTCCTGACTTTC CASSLWFRTGESGANVLTF TRBV7-2 - TRBD1 19 TRBJ2-6